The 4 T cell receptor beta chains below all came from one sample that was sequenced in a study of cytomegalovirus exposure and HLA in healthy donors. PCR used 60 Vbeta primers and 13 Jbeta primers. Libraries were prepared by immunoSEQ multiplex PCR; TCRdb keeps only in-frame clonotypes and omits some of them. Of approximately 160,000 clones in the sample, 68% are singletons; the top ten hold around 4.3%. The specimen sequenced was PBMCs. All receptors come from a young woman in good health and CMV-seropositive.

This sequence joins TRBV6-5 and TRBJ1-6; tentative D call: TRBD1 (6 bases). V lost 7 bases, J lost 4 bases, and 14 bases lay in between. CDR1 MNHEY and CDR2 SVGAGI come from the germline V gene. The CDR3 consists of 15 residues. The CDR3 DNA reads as TGTGCCAGCAACCAGGGGTCTGGGTATAATTCACCCCTCCACTTT. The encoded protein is CASNQGSGYNSPLHF.

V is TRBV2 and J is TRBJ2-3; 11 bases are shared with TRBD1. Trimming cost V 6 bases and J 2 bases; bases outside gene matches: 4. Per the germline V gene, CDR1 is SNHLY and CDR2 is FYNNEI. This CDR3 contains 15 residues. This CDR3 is CASRGTGGYTDTQYF. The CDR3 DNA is TGTGCCAGCAGGGGGACAGGGGGGTACACAGATACGCAGTATTTT.

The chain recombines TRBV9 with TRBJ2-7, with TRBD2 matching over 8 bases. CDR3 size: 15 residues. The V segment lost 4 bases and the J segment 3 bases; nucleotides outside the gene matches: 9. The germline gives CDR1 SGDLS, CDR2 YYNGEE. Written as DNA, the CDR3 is TGTGCCAGCAGCAAAACGAGCGGGAGTTTCTACGAGCAGTACTTC. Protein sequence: CASSKTSGSFYEQYF.

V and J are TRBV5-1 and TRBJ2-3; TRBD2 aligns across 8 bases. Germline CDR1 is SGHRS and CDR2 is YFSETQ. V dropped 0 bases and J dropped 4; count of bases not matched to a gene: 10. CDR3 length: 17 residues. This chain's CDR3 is CASSLVSGDGGADTQYF. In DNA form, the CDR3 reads TGCGCCAGCAGCTTGGTGTCGGGGGACGGGGGGGCAGATACGCAGTATTTT.